The clone carrying this TCR beta chain was found many times. Its specificity is unknown. This specimen comes from a study of neurological immune-mediated disorders. Study outcomes and limitations: CDR3 amino acid sequences found in expanded clones were never shared across subjects, suggesting private repertoires in all groups.

For sorted libraries, the input was 850,000 to 1,000,000 CD4+ or CD8+ T cells. By 5'RACE with 10-nucleotide random UMIs, the cDNA was made. TCRdb re-derived calls from the 5' RACE reads in MiXCR, one entry per CDR3 protein. The repertoire has under 15,000 distinct CDR3 sequences, about 12% of them found once; the top ten carry roughly two fifths. This receptor was identified in a female donor with HTLV-1-associated myelopathy (HAM/TSP). Sequencing was performed on CD8+ T cells from blood.

The CDR3 nucleotides are TGTGCCAGCAGCTTGTGGGGGACAGGGGACGATGGCTACACCTTC. Translated: CASSLWGTGDDGYTF. V gene TRBV5-4 combines with J gene TRBJ1-2, with 10 bases aligning to TRBD1. There are 15 residues in the CDR3. CDR1 and CDR2 (germline): SGHNT, YYREEE (reference sequence). The junction had 6 bases not matched to a gene; V was cut back by 1 base and J by 6 bases.